This T cell receptor beta chain was retrieved from a study of shared T cell receptors in the human thymus. TCRdb's table, derived via immunoSEQ multiplex PCR, lists solely in-frame clones and lacks some. The table includes around 730,000 clones, 80% to 90% detected once. Germline CDR1 MNHEY, CDR2 SVGAGI. The V end was cut by 2 bases, the J end by 5 bases, with 13 bases between. The CDR3 covers 15 residues. The sample was also reused in another study, on human thymus T cells.

This TCR was recovered from a girl in the first two years of life with a congenital heart defect. Sequencing input: thymocytes. This rearrangement joins TRBV6-5 to TRBJ1-5; no clear D. CDR3 in DNA: TGTGCCAGCAGTTACCGGGGAGACGGATATCAGCCCCAGCATTTT. It encodes CASSYRGDGYQPQHF.